A single sample gave rise to the 22 T cell receptor beta chains below, sequenced in a study of cytotoxic CD8 clonotypes in ibrutinib-treated CLL. Sequencing used immunoSEQ multiplex PCR; TCRdb keeps in-frame clones, though not all of them. The sample holds 150,000 or so clones, around three quarters seen once. The sample here was PBMCs, taken after 12 months of ibrutinib treatment. These receptors all come from a human donor with chronic lymphocytic leukemia.

The rearrangement joins TRBV4-2 to TRBJ2-7; 10 bases are shared with TRBD2. The J segment lost 2 bases and the V segment lost 1 base, leaving 2 bases of the junction unmatched. CDR3 length: 15 residues. Germline CDR1 reads LGHNA; CDR2 reads YNFKEQ. The CDR3 region has the DNA TGTGCCAGCAGCCAAGGGAGCGGGAGGGCCTACGAGCAGTACTTC. It encodes CASSQGSGRAYEQYF.

The count of this clone is one. The chain couples TRBV18 to TRBJ1-5; 7 positions match TRBD1. The ends lost 2 bases at V and 7 bases at J; junction bases unmatched: 2. The CDR3 has 13 residues. Germline assignment: CDR1 KGHSH and CDR2 LQKENI. This CDR3 is CASSPTGVQPQHF. The CDR3 nucleotides read TGTGCCAGCTCACCAACAGGGGTCCAGCCCCAGCATTTT.

The chain employs TRBV13 and TRBJ2-7; D is uncertain. The germline CDR1 and CDR2 sequences are PRHDT and FYEKMQ (reference sequence). This CDR3 has 12 amino acids. V was clipped by 5 bases and J by 7 bases, with 12 bases between them. DNA for the CDR3: TGTGCCAGCAGCCTAGACCGGTGGGAGCAGTACTTC. It codes for CASSLDRWEQYF.

A single count supports this clone. The rearrangement joins TRBV19 to TRBJ2-1; TRBD2 is a possible D gene (5 bases). The CDR3 extends over 12 amino acids. V was clipped by 2 bases and J by 13 bases, with 12 bases between them. Looked up from germline, CDR1 is LNHDA and CDR2 is SQIVND (reference sequence). The CDR3 DNA is TGTGCCAGTAGTATATTTAGCGACCAACAGTTCTTC. The encoded protein is CASSIFSDQQFF.

This clone was observed once. This rearrangement joins TRBV5-1 to TRBJ2-7, with 10 bases fitting TRBD2. Germline assignment: CDR1 SGHRS and CDR2 YFSETQ. V lost 2 bases, J lost 6 bases, and 8 bases stayed unmatched. This CDR3 has 15 amino acids. The DNA of the CDR3 is TGCGCCAGCAGCTTAAAAAGCGGGAGGGCCTCCGAGCAGTACTTC. Amino acid sequence: CASSLKSGRASEQYF.

This clone is a singleton in its sample. The chain joins TRBV2 to TRBJ2-7; D is possibly TRBD2 (6 bases). The V gene lost 4 bases and the J gene lost 3 bases, with 16 bases spanning the gap. The CDR3 has 15 residues. Germline V lookup: CDR1 SNHLY, CDR2 FYNNEI. The CDR3 region has the DNA TGTGCCAGCAGTGTCCAGGAGGGAATTGGCTACGAGCAGTACTTC. Translated: CASSVQEGIGYEQYF.

The chain couples TRBV5-1 to TRBJ2-1, with 8 bases aligning to TRBD2. V lost 3 bases and J lost 7; bases outside the gene matches: 9. The length of the CDR3 is 15 residues. The germline V gene encodes CDR1 SGHRS and CDR2 YFSETQ. The CDR3 coding sequence is TGCGCCAGCAGCTCGACAACCAGCGGGAGTAATGAGCAGTTCTTC. Its protein product is CASSSTTSGSNEQFF.

This chain uses TRBV12-5 with TRBJ1-2; 9 bases are shared with TRBD1. Germline V gene data show CDR1 as LGHNT and CDR2 as FRNRAP. After removal of 5 bases from V and 6 bases from J, the junction contained 7 bases not matched to a gene. The CDR3 consists of 14 residues. CDR3 bases: TGTGCTAGTGGTCGTGGGACAGGGAAGGATGGCTACACCTTC. As protein: CASGRGTGKDGYTF.

The rearrangement links TRBV4-3 to TRBJ2-3; D might be TRBD1 or TRBD2, each matching 6 bases. The CDR3 is 16 amino acids. V was pared by 0 bases and J by 5 bases, with 15 bases between. Germline V CDR1 and CDR2: LGHNA, YSLEER. In DNA, the CDR3 is TGCGCCAGCAGCCAAGAGACCGGGGGCTTAGGAGATACGCAGTATTTT. It translates to CASSQETGGLGDTQYF.

The CDR3 nucleotides are TGTGCCAGCAGCCTAGCTCACACCGGGGAGCTGTTTTTT. Residues: CASSLAHTGELFF. V is TRBV9 and J is TRBJ2-2, with D perhaps TRBD2 (5 bases). Trimming removed 4 bases at V and 3 bases at J, with 7 bases between. Germline values: CDR1 SGDLS, CDR2 YYNGEE. This CDR3 spans 13 amino acids.

This clone was seen more than once but under ten times. The germline gene is not matched at one end of the junction; a read error may be the cause. This chain joins TRBV4-3 and TRBJ1-5; weak D call: TRBD1 (6 bases). The CDR3 runs 13 residues. Germline V CDR1 and CDR2: LGHNA, YSLEER. CDR3 loop: CASSQRQDQAQHF. The CDR3 DNA sequence: TGCGCCAGCAGCCAAAGACAGGATCAGGCCCAGCATTTT.

The genes are TRBV9 and TRBJ2-3; TRBD1 is a possible D gene (5 bases). CDR1 is SGDLS, CDR2 YYNGEE, per germline. The CDR3 is 14 amino acids. V dropped 0 bases and J dropped 2 bases, with 7 bases sitting between them. CDR3 DNA: TGTGCCAGCAGCGTAGGACAGATCACAGATACGCAGTATTTT. As protein: CASSVGQITDTQYF.

The chain combines TRBV28 with TRBJ2-1; D ambiguous. Per germline, CDR1 MDHEN and CDR2 SYDVKM. The CDR3 is 13 residues long. Trimming removed 6 bases at V and 9 bases at J, with 15 bases between. This CDR3 is CASSLDLIGEQFF. DNA for the CDR3: TGTGCCAGCAGCTTAGATCTGATAGGTGAGCAGTTCTTC.

The chain has TRBV11-3 and TRBJ2-7; possibly TRBD1 or TRBD2 for D (5 bases each). This CDR3 has 15 amino acids. Germline CDR1 is SGHNT and CDR2 is YENEEA. The V and J ends lost 1 base and 1 base respectively, with 11 bases between them. The CDR3 sequence is CASSLGPGRSYEQYF. DNA for the CDR3: TGTGCCAGCAGCTTAGGCCCGGGACGATCCTACGAGCAGTACTTC.

This clone has just one count. The J gene is TRBJ2-7, the V gene TRBV2; the D is unclear. This CDR3 is built from 12 residues. The V and J ends lost 7 bases and 0 bases respectively, with 7 bases between them. The V gene's germline CDR1 is SNHLY and CDR2 FYNNEI. The CDR3, as DNA: TGTGCCAGCACGACCCTCTCCTACGAGCAGTACTTC. Its protein is CASTTLSYEQYF.

V and J are TRBV29-1 and TRBJ1-2, with 11 bases fitting TRBD1. Per germline, CDR1 SQVTM and CDR2 ANQGSEA. The CDR3 is made up of 13 amino acids. With V trimmed by 5 bases and J by 6 bases, 5 bases remained unmatched. The CDR3 DNA reads as TGCAGCGTTCGGACAGGGGGCTGGGATGGCTACACCTTC. Translation: CSVRTGGWDGYTF.

The V gene is TRBV4-3, the J gene TRBJ2-3, with a tentative D call TRBD2 (5 bases). Germline CDR1 reads LGHNA; CDR2 reads YSLEER. The CDR3 extends over 13 amino acids. V was trimmed by 1 base and J by 5 bases, leaving 7 bases between them. The CDR3 region is CASSQARGDTQYF. Here the CDR3 DNA reads TGCGCCAGCAGCCAAGCCCGGGGAGATACGCAGTATTTT.

This chain links TRBV28 with TRBJ2-3; no definite D call. Trimming pared 4 bases from V and 1 base from J, leaving 9 bases between. This CDR3 comprises 14 residues. CDR1 is MDHEN and CDR2 is SYDVKM in the germline V gene. CDR3 loop: CASSSPTGTDTQYF. The CDR3 DNA reads TGTGCCAGCAGTTCCCCTACCGGCACAGATACGCAGTATTTT.

The chain has TRBV15 and TRBJ2-7; tentative D call: TRBD2 (7 bases). This CDR3 contains 12 residues. Germline assignment: CDR1 LNHNV and CDR2 YYDKDF (reference sequence). V lost 3 bases, J lost 6 bases, and 9 bases lay in between. CDR3 in amino acids: CATSRGGAEQYF. The CDR3 DNA follows: TGTGCCACCAGCAGGGGGGGGGCCGAGCAGTACTTC.

The chain employs TRBV9 and TRBJ2-6; D remains unclear. The CDR3 extends over 12 amino acids. Germline values: CDR1 SGDLS, CDR2 YYNGEE. Trimming stripped 4 bases from V and 5 bases from J, with 4 bases between. CDR3 in DNA: TGTGCCAGCAGCCCCCGGGCCAACGTCCTGACTTTC. As protein: CASSPRANVLTF.

The genes are TRBV30 and TRBJ2-5, with D possibly being TRBD2 (5 bases). V was clipped by 1 base and J by 8 bases, with 11 bases between them. From germline, CDR1 is GTSNPN and CDR2 SVGIG (reference sequence). The CDR3 extends over 12 amino acids. This CDR3 reads CAWSEERATQYF. For the CDR3, the DNA is TGTGCCTGGAGTGAGGAGAGGGCAACCCAGTACTTC.

The chain is built from TRBV7-3 and TRBJ2-7, with 7 bases lining up with TRBD2. V dropped 3 bases and J dropped 4; count of bases not matched to a gene: 3. CDR3 length equals 13 residues. CDR1 and CDR2 from the germline V gene are SGHTA and FQGTGA. CDR3 bases: TGTGCCAGCAGCTTTTTCGGGGGGTACGAGCAGTACTTC. As protein: CASSFFGGYEQYF.